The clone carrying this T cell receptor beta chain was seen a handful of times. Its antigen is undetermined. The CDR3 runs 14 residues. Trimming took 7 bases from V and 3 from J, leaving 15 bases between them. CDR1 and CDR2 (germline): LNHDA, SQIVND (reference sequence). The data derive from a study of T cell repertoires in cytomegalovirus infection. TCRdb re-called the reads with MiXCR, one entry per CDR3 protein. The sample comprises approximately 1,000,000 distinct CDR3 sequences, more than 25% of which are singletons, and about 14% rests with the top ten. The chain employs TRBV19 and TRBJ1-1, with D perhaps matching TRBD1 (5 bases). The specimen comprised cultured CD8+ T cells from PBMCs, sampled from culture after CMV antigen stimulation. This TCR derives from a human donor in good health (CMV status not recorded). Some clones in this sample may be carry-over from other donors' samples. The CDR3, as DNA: TGTGCCAGTACCCTGGGGCAGCCTTACACTGAAGCTTTCTTT. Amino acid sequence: CASTLGQPYTEAFF.